This T cell receptor beta chain derives from a study of T cells in Graves' hyperthyroidism and ophthalmopathy. Study summary: Pretreatment peripheral blood was obtained at initial diagnosis.

Germline lookup yields CDR1 GTSNPN and CDR2 SVGIG (reference sequence). This CDR3 comprises 15 residues. Trimming stripped 0 bases from V and 0 bases from J, with 12 bases between. This clonotype has a count of ten or more. RNA transcripts gave rise to amplified TCR beta CDR3 regions. HTBI primers were employed in a first-round RT-PCR of the TCR CDR3. Each CDR3 protein gets one entry after TCRdb re-called the multiplex PCR reads with MiXCR. Among 500,000 to 550,000 distinct CDR3 sequences listed, 20% to 25% were seen once. The material sequenced was blood. This TCR was recovered from a man aged 18-30 years with Graves' hyperthyroidism. This sequence joins TRBV30 and TRBJ2-7; D not certain. The CDR3 loop is CAWSVRALSSYEQYF. The CDR3 DNA reads TGTGCCTGGAGTGTAAGAGCCCTCAGCTCCTACGAGCAGTACTTC.